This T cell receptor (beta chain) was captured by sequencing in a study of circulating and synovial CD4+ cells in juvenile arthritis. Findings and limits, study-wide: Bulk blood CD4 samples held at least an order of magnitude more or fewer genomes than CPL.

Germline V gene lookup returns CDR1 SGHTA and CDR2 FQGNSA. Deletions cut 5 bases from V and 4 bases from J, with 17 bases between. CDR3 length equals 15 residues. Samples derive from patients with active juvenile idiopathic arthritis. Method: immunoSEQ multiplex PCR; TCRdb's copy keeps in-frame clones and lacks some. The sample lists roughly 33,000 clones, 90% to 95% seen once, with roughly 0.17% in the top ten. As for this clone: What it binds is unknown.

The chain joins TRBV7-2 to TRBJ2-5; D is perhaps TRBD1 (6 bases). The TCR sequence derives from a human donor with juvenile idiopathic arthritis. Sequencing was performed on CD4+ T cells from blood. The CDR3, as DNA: TGTGCCAGCAGCCCTTATGGGGGCAGGGGAGAGACCCAGTACTTC. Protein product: CASSPYGGRGETQYF.